Presented here are 11 T cell receptor beta chains from one specimen sequenced in a study of post-analysis software for immune sequencing data. Study outcomes and limitations: About five TRBV segments were more frequent in patients than controls; TRBV5-6, TRBV5-1 and TRBV20-1 belonged to this group.

Prepared libraries of TCR beta cDNA carried unique molecular identifiers. TCRdb independently ran MiXCR on the PCR reads; one entry per CDR3 protein. The table shows about 810,000 distinct CDR3 sequences, with about 57% occurring only once. The antigens of these receptors remain unknown. Sequencing was carried out using blood. Source of these receptors: a girl under 18 with multiple sclerosis.

The chain carries TRBV20-1 and TRBJ2-1; 9 bases are shared with TRBD1. The CDR3 sequence is 17 residues long. The germline V gene encodes CDR1 DFQATT and CDR2 SNEGSKA (reference sequence). V was pared by 2 bases and J by 6 bases, with 14 bases of the junction left unmatched. CDR3 sequence (DNA): TGCAGTGCTAGACCTACTACCGGGACAGGGAAAATCAATGAGCAGTTCTTC. It yields the protein CSARPTTGTGKINEQFF.

The rearrangement links TRBV9 to TRBJ2-3, with TRBD2 matching 16 bases. V dropped 0 bases and J dropped 9; count of bases not matched to a gene: 13. The CDR3 sequence is 19 residues long. Germline CDR1 and CDR2: SGDLS and YYNGEE. The CDR3 nucleotides are TGTGCCAGCAGCGTAGCTGGGACTAGCGGGGGGGACTCACAGAGCACGCAGTATTTT. As protein: CASSVAGTSGGDSQSTQYF.

The chain couples TRBV7-2 to TRBJ1-2; weak D call: TRBD1 (5 bases). The length of the CDR3 is 12 residues. Deletions cut 5 bases from V and 8 bases from J, with 12 bases between. Looked up from germline, CDR1 is SGHTA and CDR2 is FQGNSA. The CDR3 loop reads CASSPLGVGYTF. CDR3 DNA: TGTGCCAGCAGCCCCCTGGGGGTGGGCTACACCTTC. The full variable domain, in which reference TRBV7-2 and TRBJ1-2 provide the parts outside the CDR3, is GAGVSQSPSNKVTEKGKDVELRCDPISGHTALYWYRQSLGQGLEFLIYFQGNSAPDKSGLPSDRFSAERTGGSVSTLTIQRTQQEDSAVYLCASSPLGVGYTFGSGTRLTVV.

The V gene is TRBV9, the J gene TRBJ2-5; D gene unclear. There are 15 residues in the CDR3. Germline V lookup: CDR1 SGDLS, CDR2 YYNGEE. The ends were cut back, 4 bases at V and 3 bases at J, with 16 bases in the middle. CDR3 sequence reads: CASSTRGSNKETQYF. The DNA for the CDR3 is TGTGCCAGCAGCACCAGAGGCAGTAACAAAGAGACCCAGTACTTC.

This clonotype was counted a few times. The rearrangement links TRBV29-1 to TRBJ1-2, with unresolved D. The CDR3 has 13 residues. CDR1 is SQVTM, CDR2 ANQGSEA, per germline. Trimming took 2 bases from V and 1 from J, leaving 8 bases between them. The CDR3 loop reads CSVEPALNYGYTF. The CDR3 region has the DNA TGCAGCGTTGAACCAGCACTTAACTATGGCTACACCTTC.

The V call is TRBV24-1, the J call TRBJ2-3; TRBD2 matches 15 bases. Looked up from germline, CDR1 is KGHDR and CDR2 is SFDVKD. Unmatched junction bases numbered 6, after V lost 9 bases and J lost 3 bases. The CDR3 is made up of 16 amino acids. The CDR3 DNA follows: TGTGCCACCGCCCCGGGACTAGCGGGAGGAACAGATACGCAGTATTTT. Translating it yields CATAPGLAGGTDTQYF.

The V gene is TRBV2, the J gene TRBJ1-2; D unclear. The CDR3 spans 14 residues. The V gene's germline CDR1 is SNHLY and CDR2 FYNNEI. Trimming left V 7 bases short and J 0 bases short, with 12 bases between. CDR3 bases: TGTGCCAGCACTACACCGAGAACTAACTATGGCTACACCTTC. It yields the protein CASTTPRTNYGYTF.

This clonotype was counted between two and nine times. The rearrangement uses TRBV7-7 and TRBJ2-3; maybe TRBD2 (6 bases). Between the trimmed V and J ends, which lost 5 bases and 2 bases, there was a span of 14 bases. Germline assignment: CDR1 SSHAT and CDR2 FNYEAQ (reference sequence). This CDR3 is 15 amino acids long. Here the CDR3 DNA reads TGTGCCAGCAGCCAAAGACTAGAGGCCACAGATACGCAGTATTTT. Its translation is CASSQRLEATDTQYF.

The V call is TRBV20-1, the J call TRBJ2-1; D might be TRBD1 (5 bases). Germline lookup yields CDR1 DFQATT and CDR2 SNEGSKA (reference sequence). CDR3 length: 13 amino acids. Between the trimmed V and J ends, which lost 6 bases and 1 base, there was a span of 10 bases. The chain's CDR3 is CSAQRGSYNEQFF. CDR3 bases: TGCAGTGCGCAAAGGGGTTCCTACAATGAGCAGTTCTTC.

This chain joins TRBV20-1 and TRBJ2-1, with TRBD2 matching over 8 bases. Trimming removed 5 bases from V and 5 bases from J; junction bases left unmatched: 5. The CDR3 is made up of 13 amino acids. Germline V lookup: CDR1 DFQATT, CDR2 SNEGSKA (reference sequence). Written as DNA, the CDR3 is TGCAGTGCTCCCTTAGCGGGGAACAATGAGCAGTTCTTC. Translated, it gives CSAPLAGNNEQFF.

The V gene is TRBV20-1, the J gene TRBJ2-7; perhaps TRBD1 as D (5 bases). CDR1 and CDR2 (germline): DFQATT, SNEGSKA (reference sequence). V lost 5 bases and J 5 bases, leaving 22 bases between the germline ends. This CDR3 is built from 15 residues. Written as DNA, the CDR3 is TGCAGTGCTGGGGTCCCAGGGTTACCTTCCCACGAGCAGTACTTC. It codes for CSAGVPGLPSHEQYF.